The 18 T cell receptor beta chains below come from one sample, sequenced in a study of technical replicates of blood from a handful of donors. Produced via immunoSEQ multiplex PCR; TCRdb's table is partial and in-frame only. Altogether around 80,000 clones are present, 95% to 98% being singletons, with the ten largest covering approximately 0.2%. Sequenced sample: T cells isolated from PBMCs. These receptors came from a human donor in good health.

This chain links TRBV19 with TRBJ1-3, with TRBD1 matching over 8 bases. Germline loops: CDR1 LNHDA, CDR2 SQIVND (reference sequence). The CDR3 contains 13 residues. The trim removed 8 bases at V and 6 bases at J, leaving 6 bases unmatched. This CDR3 reads CASSGTGLNTIYF. The CDR3 region has the DNA TGTGCCAGTTCCGGGACAGGATTAAACACCATATATTTT.

The rearrangement joins TRBV19 to TRBJ2-5; perhaps TRBD2 as D (5 bases). Per the germline V gene, CDR1 is LNHDA and CDR2 is SQIVND (reference sequence). The CDR3 loop spans 14 amino acids. V lost 0 bases and J lost 5, with 10 bases in between. CDR3 nucleotide sequence: TGTGCCAGTAGTATAGAGGGAGTACCGGAGACCCAGTACTTC. Translated: CASSIEGVPETQYF. The whole variable domain, filled in from reference TRBV19 and TRBJ2-5, reads DGGITQSPKYLFRKEGQNVTLSCEQNLNHDAMYWYRQDPGQGLRLIYYSQIVNDFQKGDIAEGYSVSREKKESFPLTVTSAQKNPTAFYLCASSIEGVPETQYFGPGTRLLVL.

V usage is TRBV7-2 and J usage is TRBJ1-1; D might be TRBD1 (6 bases). In germline, CDR1 is SGHTA, CDR2 FQGNSA. The V end was cut by 6 bases, the J end by 6 bases, with 23 bases between. CDR3 size: 16 residues. As DNA, the CDR3 is TGTGCCAGCAGTTTCAGACCCAGGGGAACTAGGGCTGAAGCTTTCTTT. Translation gives CASSFRPRGTRAEAFF.

The CDR3 protein is CASSFSLRLAGEETQYF. The CDR3 DNA reads as TGTGCCAGCAGTTTCTCGCTCAGACTAGCGGGAGAGGAGACCCAGTACTTC. The V call is TRBV27, the J call TRBJ2-5; 12 bases align to TRBD2. Germline CDR1 is MNHEY and CDR2 is SMNVEV (reference sequence). The CDR3 contains 17 residues. Trimming cost V 3 bases and J 5 bases; bases outside gene matches: 10.

The chain is built from TRBV9 and TRBJ2-7; D may be TRBD2 (6 bases). Germline V gives CDR1 SGDLS, CDR2 YYNGEE. The CDR3 is 14 residues long. Trimming stripped 6 bases from V and 2 bases from J, with 15 bases between. This CDR3 reads CASNRGGAPYEQYF. In nucleotides, the CDR3 is TGTGCCAGCAACAGAGGAGGGGCCCCCTACGAGCAGTACTTC. Looking up the rest from reference TRBV9 and TRBJ2-7 gives the full variable domain: DSGVTQTPKHLITATGQRVTLRCSPRSGDLSVYWYQQSLDQGLQFLIQYYNGEERAKGNILERFSAQQFPDLHSELNLSSLELGDSALYFCASNRGGAPYEQYFGPGTRLTVT.

The V and J genes are TRBV19 and TRBJ1-2; D is perhaps TRBD1 (5 bases). This CDR3 has 13 amino acids. The germline gives CDR1 LNHDA, CDR2 SQIVND (reference sequence). With 5 bases removed from V and 7 bases from J, the gap between germline ends came to 14 bases. CDR3 protein: CASSPGLSIGYTF. CDR3 sequence (DNA): TGTGCCAGTAGTCCGGGACTGTCTATTGGCTACACCTTC.

The sample holds one count of this clone. This chain uses TRBV4-3 with TRBJ2-5; 10 bases are shared with TRBD2. This CDR3 comprises 17 residues. CDR1 is LGHNA and CDR2 is YSLEER in the germline V gene. J gave up 4 bases and V 3 bases, and 11 bases lay outside the gene matches. The CDR3 DNA is TGCGCCAGCAGCCATGACCTAGCGGGAGAACTGCGAGAGACCCAGTACTTC. Translated: CASSHDLAGELRETQYF.

The gene calls are TRBV19 and TRBJ2-3, with TRBD2 identical over 10 bases. The germline gives CDR1 LNHDA, CDR2 SQIVND (reference sequence). The CDR3 is made up of 14 amino acids. Trimming at V came to 1 base and at J to 7 bases, leaving 2 bases not matched to a gene. The CDR3 DNA follows: TGTGCCAGTAGTATAGGACTAGCGGGTTATACGCAGTATTTT. Its translation: CASSIGLAGYTQYF.

V is TRBV2 and J is TRBJ2-1, with 9 positions matching TRBD1. The CDR3 is made up of 14 amino acids. From germline, CDR1 is SNHLY and CDR2 FYNNEI. Losses at the gene ends were 8 bases for V and 2 bases for J; bases not matched to a gene: 4. The CDR3, as DNA: TGTGCCAGCCAGGGGGACAGGGCCTACAATGAGCAGTTCTTC. This codes for CASQGDRAYNEQFF.

The genes are TRBV6-1 and TRBJ2-7; D unresolved. The CDR3 is 12 amino acids. Germline-derived CDR1 and CDR2 are MNHNS and SASEGT. V was trimmed by 5 bases and J by 3 bases, leaving 8 bases between them. CDR3 bases: TGTGCCAGCAGTTTCTCTAACTACGAGCAGTACTTC. Translated, it gives CASSFSNYEQYF.

The chain links TRBV5-1 to TRBJ2-2; no clear D. CDR3 size: 13 residues. Germline lookup yields CDR1 SGHRS and CDR2 YFSETQ. Deletions cut 4 bases from V and 5 bases from J, with 9 bases between. The CDR3 DNA reads as TGCGCCAGCAGCCCTGACATAACCGGGGAGCTGTTTTTT. This codes for CASSPDITGELFF.

V is TRBV27 and J is TRBJ1-1; unclear D gene. Germline CDR1 is MNHEY and CDR2 is SMNVEV (reference sequence). V was cut by 5 bases and J by 1 base, with 11 bases left in between. This CDR3 is 14 amino acids long. This CDR3 is CASSISLSNTEAFF. As DNA, the CDR3 is TGTGCCAGCAGTATTAGCCTATCGAACACTGAAGCTTTCTTT.

This clone was observed a few times. The V call is TRBV6-1, the J call TRBJ1-5; perhaps TRBD1 as D (5 bases). Per the germline V gene, CDR1 is MNHNS and CDR2 is SASEGT. V was pared by 2 bases and J by 6 bases, with 26 bases between. The CDR3 is made up of 19 amino acids. The CDR3 region has the DNA TGTGCCAGCAGTGAATTAACAGGTTTTCCCCAGGGATGGAGTCAGCCCCAGCATTTT. It is translated as CASSELTGFPQGWSQPQHF.

CDR3 DNA: TGTGCCAGCAGTGGGGGACACTCGAGCTCCTACGAGCAGTACTTC. Protein sequence: CASSGGHSSSYEQYF. V gene TRBV2 combines with J gene TRBJ2-7; D possibly corresponds to TRBD1 (6 bases). The V end lost 4 bases, the J end lost 0 bases, and 13 bases lay between the germline ends. Germline CDR1 and CDR2: SNHLY and FYNNEI. The length of the CDR3 is 15 residues.

The rearrangement uses TRBV4-3 and TRBJ2-7, with TRBD2 as a possible D gene (5 bases). CDR1 LGHNA and CDR2 YSLEER come from the germline V gene. V was clipped by 1 base and J by 3 bases, with 10 bases between them. This CDR3 has 14 residues. The CDR3 DNA reads TGCGCCAGCAGCCAAGTAGCCCGGGGCTACGAGCAGTACTTC. Protein: CASSQVARGYEQYF.

The chain has TRBV5-1 and TRBJ1-2, with TRBD1 matching over 7 bases. In germline, CDR1 is SGHRS, CDR2 YFSETQ. V lost 0 bases, J lost 1 base, and 6 bases stayed unmatched. CDR3 length equals 16 residues. The CDR3 is CASSLETGRLNYGYTF. The CDR3 region has the DNA TGCGCCAGCAGCTTGGAGACAGGGAGACTTAACTATGGCTACACCTTC.

The chain has TRBV7-3 and TRBJ2-6; D remains unclear. The CDR3 is 15 amino acids. Looked up from germline, CDR1 is SGHTA and CDR2 is FQGTGA. V dropped 2 bases and J dropped 3 bases, with 8 bases sitting between them. The CDR3 is CASSLPGNGANVLTF. The CDR3 DNA reads as TGTGCCAGCAGCTTACCGGGTAATGGGGCCAACGTCCTGACTTTC. Full variable domain (remainder filled in from reference TRBV7-3 and TRBJ2-6): GAGVSQTPSNKVTEKGKYVELRCDPISGHTALYWYRQSLGQGPEFLIYFQGTGAADDSGLPNDRFFAVRPEGSVSTLKIQRTERGDSAVYLCASSLPGNGANVLTFGAGSRLTVL.

This clone was observed a single time. J is TRBJ2-5 and V is TRBV6-5, with 10 bases aligning to TRBD2. The germline gives CDR1 MNHEY, CDR2 SVGAGI. V was pared by 6 bases and J by 2 bases, with 6 bases of the junction left unmatched. This CDR3 is built from 15 residues. The DNA for the CDR3 is TGTGCCAGCAGCCGACTAGCGGGCCTGCAAGAGACCCAGTACTTC. Its translation: CASSRLAGLQETQYF.